One sample yielded the 10 T cell receptor beta chains listed below, sequenced in a study of T cell responses to AZD1222 COVID-19 vaccine. Data came from immunoSEQ multiplex PCR; TCRdb stores just in-frame clones and leaves some out. The data hold 90,000 to 150,000 clones, with roughly 86% observed a single time. The source was peripheral blood, collected 28 days after the second AZD1222 dose. These TCRs come from an adult who received the AZD1222 COVID-19 vaccine.

With regard to this clone: Other DNA sequences in this specimen translate into the identical CDR3. The V call is TRBV19, the J call TRBJ1-5, with TRBD1 identical over 7 bases. The V gene end was trimmed by 1 base and the J gene end by 2 bases; junction bases not matched to a gene: 2. Germline V gives CDR1 LNHDA, CDR2 SQIVND (reference sequence). The CDR3 has 15 residues. This chain's CDR3 is CASSIGQGGNQPQHF. DNA of the CDR3: TGTGCCAGTAGTATAGGACAGGGTGGCAATCAGCCCCAGCATTTT.

The chain recombines TRBV4-1 with TRBJ1-5; D is possibly TRBD1 (5 bases). This CDR3 comprises 18 residues. Trimming pared 3 bases from V and 0 bases from J, leaving 18 bases between. Germline V gene sequence: CDR1 MGHRA, CDR2 YSYEKL. The CDR3 DNA reads TGCGCCAGCAGCCATGGGGCCTTGGGTCGGGATAGCAATCAGCCCCAGCATTTT. It codes for CASSHGALGRDSNQPQHF.

The V call is TRBV4-1, the J call TRBJ1-6; 12 nucleotides align to TRBD1. The CDR3 has 16 residues. Germline CDR1 MGHRA, CDR2 YSYEKL. The ends lost 4 bases at V and 10 bases at J; junction bases unmatched: 8. This chain's CDR3 is CASSPPGTGGSSPLHF. The CDR3 DNA sequence: TGCGCCAGCAGCCCGCCCGGGACAGGGGGCAGCTCACCCCTCCACTTT.

The chain combines TRBV27 with TRBJ1-1; D is undetermined. The CDR3 has 13 residues. Between the trimmed V and J ends, which lost 5 bases and 3 bases, there was a span of 10 bases. Germline CDR1 reads MNHEY; CDR2 reads SMNVEV (reference sequence). CDR3 nucleotides: TGTGCCAGCAGTACGCCCCCCCACACTGAAGCTTTCTTT. Its translation is CASSTPPHTEAFF.

The chain carries TRBV29-1 and TRBJ1-2; 7 bases are a match to TRBD1. Germline V CDR1 and CDR2: SQVTM, ANQGSEA. Unmatched junction bases numbered 4, after V lost 1 base and J lost 2 bases. The CDR3 has 14 residues. The CDR3 coding sequence is TGCAGCGTTGAAGTGAGGGGGCGAAACTATGGCTACACCTTC. This codes for CSVEVRGRNYGYTF.

This sequence joins TRBV19 and TRBJ2-7; 7 nucleotides agree with TRBD2. The CDR3 sequence is 15 residues long. CDR1 is LNHDA and CDR2 is SQIVND in the germline V gene (reference sequence). V lost 5 bases to trimming and J lost 0 bases; unmatched junction nucleotides: 7. CDR3 residues: CASSASGGSSYEQYF. The CDR3 DNA reads TGTGCCAGTAGTGCCTCGGGGGGAAGCTCCTACGAGCAGTACTTC.

The chain combines TRBV5-1 with TRBJ2-7; the D gene is possibly TRBD1 (5 bases). V lost 1 base and J lost 1, with 12 bases in between. Germline V lookup: CDR1 SGHRS, CDR2 YFSETQ. This CDR3 spans 15 amino acids. DNA for the CDR3: TGCGCCAGCAGCTTGCTTGCAGGGCCTTCCTACGAGCAGTACTTC. It encodes CASSLLAGPSYEQYF.

This clone was detected only a few times. The chain combines TRBV15 with TRBJ2-7; tentative D call: TRBD2 (5 bases). V was cut by 1 base and J by 5 bases, with 9 bases left in between. Per germline, CDR1 LNHNV and CDR2 YYDKDF (reference sequence). This CDR3 spans 13 amino acids. Here the CDR3 reads CATSRGSGNEQYF. The CDR3 coding sequence is TGTGCCACCAGCAGAGGCTCGGGAAACGAGCAGTACTTC.

The chain recombines TRBV3-1 (or the pseudogene TRBV3-2) with TRBJ2-1, with a possible D match to TRBD2 (5 bases). Trimming left V 4 bases short and J 10 bases short, with 14 bases between. The CDR3 is 13 amino acids. Germline CDR1 reads LGHDT; CDR2 reads YNNKEL (reference sequence). CDR3 sequence: CASSRTGNGEQFF. DNA of the CDR3: TGTGCCAGCAGCCGCACGGGAAACGGGGAGCAGTTCTTC.

The chain uses TRBV11-3 and TRBJ1-5; TRBD1 matches at 12 bases. CDR1 and CDR2 (germline): SGHNT, YENEEA. Trimming took 0 bases from V and 6 from J; bases not matched to a gene: 12. The CDR3 spans 19 residues. CDR3 amino acids: CASSLDPKRDRGLFQPQHF. DNA for the CDR3: TGTGCCAGCAGCTTAGATCCGAAGAGGGACAGGGGGCTCTTTCAGCCCCAGCATTTT.